The 10 T cell receptor beta chains below were found in one sample sequenced in a study of cytomegalovirus exposure and HLA in healthy donors (dated by TCRdb to about 2017). Libraries were made using the immunoSEQ multiplex PCR assay. The source is immuneACCESS, and TCRdb retained only in-frame sequences with V and J called. Part of the clones is not carried over; for the studies checked, unresolved V genes explain less than half of this, and the remainder is unexplained. Recorded for this sample are about 66,000 clones; 95% to 97% of them occurred a single time. 1.5% to 2% of the sample rests with the top ten. The source material was PBMCs. These receptors were taken from a woman aged 18-29 years in good health and CMV-seropositive.

The CDR3 nucleotides are TGTGCCAGCAGTTCCGGACAGGGTTCCGGGGAGACCCAGTACTTC. It yields the protein CASSSGQGSGETQYF. J is TRBJ2-5 and V is TRBV6-6, with TRBD1 identical over 8 bases. V was clipped by 4 bases and J by 5 bases; unmatched bases: 9. The germline gives CDR1 MNHNY, CDR2 SVGAGI (reference sequence). There are 15 residues in the CDR3.

Turning to this clone: A much larger clone lies a single base off, so this may be a read error. This likely comes from a read error, as the CDR3 has no conserved phenylalanine or tryptophan at its end. The chain carries TRBV30 and TRBJ1-2; D is undetermined. Germline assignment: CDR1 GTSNPN and CDR2 SVGIG (reference sequence). The CDR3 contains 12 residues. The V and J ends lost 4 bases and 1 base respectively, with 7 bases between them. The CDR3 is CAWTAHNYGYTS. The CDR3 bases are TGTGCCTGGACAGCGCATAACTATGGCTACACCTCC.

The V and J genes are TRBV9 and TRBJ1-2, with TRBD1 as a possible D gene (6 bases). Trimming took off 3 bases at V and 0 bases at J, with 9 bases between the two ends. The CDR3 runs 14 residues. Germline V CDR1 and CDR2: SGDLS, YYNGEE. The CDR3 reads CASSADRANYGYTF. CDR3 nucleotides: TGTGCCAGCAGCGCGGACAGAGCTAACTATGGCTACACCTTC.

This chain uses TRBV4-1 with TRBJ2-5, with D unclear. The end of the DNA fits TRBJ2-7 better, so the J call may be wrong. The CDR3 is 15 amino acids. Germline V lookup: CDR1 MGHRA, CDR2 YSYEKL. CDR3: CASSQAPTPSYEQYF. The CDR3 DNA sequence: TGCGCCAGCAGCCAAGCACCCACGCCCTCCTACGAGCAGTACTTC.

The chain couples TRBV6-1 to TRBJ1-5; 7 positions match TRBD1. CDR1 MNHNS and CDR2 SASEGT come from the germline V gene. The CDR3 consists of 14 residues. V was clipped by 5 bases and J by 7 bases; unmatched bases: 8. CDR3 DNA sequence: TGTGCCAGCAGTTTCCGGGACAGAACCCAGCCCCAGCATTTT. It translates to CASSFRDRTQPQHF.

The chain couples TRBV28 to TRBJ2-1, with D possibly TRBD1 on 5 matching bases. The CDR3 contains 13 residues. The V end lost 7 bases, the J end lost 7 bases, and 14 bases lay between the germline ends. Germline CDR1 reads MDHEN; CDR2 reads SYDVKM. The CDR3: CASNPTVRNEQFF. The DNA of the CDR3 is TGTGCCAGCAACCCGACAGTGCGTAATGAGCAGTTCTTC.

The rearrangement uses TRBV7-3 and TRBJ2-6, with D possibly matching TRBD2 (6 bases). The germline CDR1 and CDR2 sequences are SGHTA and FQGTGA. CDR3 length: 16 residues. Trimming took off 5 bases at V and 0 bases at J, with 11 bases between the two ends. In DNA form, the CDR3 reads TGTGCCAGCAGCCGGGGGACTCTCTCTGGGGCCAACGTCCTGACTTTC. It is translated as CASSRGTLSGANVLTF.

V is TRBV6-6 and J is TRBJ1-5; a weak D match, TRBD1 (5 bases). This CDR3 has 16 amino acids. Trimming shortened V by 2 bases and J by 0 bases, and 11 bases separated the two germline ends. Germline lookup yields CDR1 MNHNY and CDR2 SVGAGI (reference sequence). The CDR3 sequence: CASSYDRQYSNQPQHF. The CDR3 nucleotides are TGTGCCAGCAGTTACGATAGACAGTATAGCAATCAGCCCCAGCATTTT.

This rearrangement joins TRBV23-1 to TRBJ2-7; 9 nucleotides agree with TRBD1. TRBV23-1 is an ORF, and what it does is uncertain. Losses at the gene ends were 10 bases for V and 5 bases for J; bases not matched to a gene: 9. The CDR3 is made up of 13 amino acids. CDR3: CATSQGAFHEQYF. In DNA form, the CDR3 reads TGCGCCACTTCACAGGGGGCTTTCCACGAGCAGTACTTC.

The chain carries TRBV6-1 and TRBJ1-1; a possible D gene is TRBD1 (5 bases). This CDR3 is built from 13 residues. V was shortened by 6 bases and J by 2 bases, with 10 bases between the two germline ends. Germline V gene data show CDR1 as MNHNS and CDR2 as SASEGT. The CDR3 DNA reads as TGTGCCAGCAGAAAAGGGGAAAACACTGAAGCTTTCTTT. Protein sequence: CASRKGENTEAFF.